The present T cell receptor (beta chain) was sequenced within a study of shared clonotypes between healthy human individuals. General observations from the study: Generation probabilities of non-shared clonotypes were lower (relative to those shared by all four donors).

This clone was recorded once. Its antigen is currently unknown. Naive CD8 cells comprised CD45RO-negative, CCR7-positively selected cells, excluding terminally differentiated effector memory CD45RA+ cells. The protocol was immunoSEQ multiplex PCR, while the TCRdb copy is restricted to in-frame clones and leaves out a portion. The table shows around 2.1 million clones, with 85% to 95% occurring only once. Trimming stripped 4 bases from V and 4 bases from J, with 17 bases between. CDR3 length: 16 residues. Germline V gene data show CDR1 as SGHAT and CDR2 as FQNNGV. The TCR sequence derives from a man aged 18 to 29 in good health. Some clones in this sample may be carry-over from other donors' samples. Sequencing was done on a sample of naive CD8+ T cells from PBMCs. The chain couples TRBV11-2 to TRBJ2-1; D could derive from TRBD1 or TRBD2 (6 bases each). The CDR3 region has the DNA TGTGCCAGCAGCTCCATTTTCACAGGGAGGTACAATGAGCAGTTCTTC. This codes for CASSSIFTGRYNEQFF.